This T cell receptor (beta chain) was retrieved from a study of OX40 agonist ivuxolimab in advanced cancers. About the research overall: Every 2 weeks, patients received ivuxolimab intravenously, dosed at 0.01 to 10 mg/kg.

V lost 0 bases and J lost 1, with 8 bases in between. Germline V CDR1 and CDR2: SGDLS, YYNGEE. This CDR3 comprises 15 residues. About this clone itself: As yet, its antigen is unknown.

The protocol was immunoSEQ multiplex PCR, while the TCRdb copy is restricted to in-frame clones and leaves out a portion. The table has around 40,000 clones, roughly 90% seen once. Study-level findings and limits: Relatively little clonal expansion, among the lowest observed, appeared in partial responders at 0.1-3.0 mg/kg.

The specimen comprised CD4+ or CD8+ T cells sorted from blood, sampled in a trial of the OX40 agonist ivuxolimab. The source is an adult with an advanced solid tumor such as melanoma, head and neck, liver or kidney cancer. The chain employs TRBV9 and TRBJ2-1; D is undetermined. The CDR3 here is CASSVDGKSYNEQFF. The CDR3, as DNA: TGTGCCAGCAGCGTAGATGGGAAATCCTACAATGAGCAGTTCTTC.